The present TCR beta chain was sequenced within a study of CD8 T cells in Susac syndrome. This CDR3 has 13 residues. CDR1 is SGHAT, CDR2 FQDESV, per germline (reference sequence). V was trimmed by 3 bases and J by 6 bases, leaving 9 bases between them. After extraction with the RNeasy kit, roughly 0.45 to 1 ug of the RNA was reverse transcribed using random hexamers. TCRdb passed the immunoSEQ multiplex PCR reads through MiXCR, listing each CDR3 protein once. The sample lists about 190,000 distinct CDR3 sequences, around 95% occurring once. The source material was CD4+ T cells from PBMCs. This chain connects TRBV11-1 to TRBJ2-1; maybe TRBD1 (5 bases). The clonotype comes from a human donor with Susac syndrome. For the CDR3, the DNA is TGTGCCAGCAGCTTGACAGAAGTCAATGAGCAGTTCTTC. Its protein is CASSLTEVNEQFF.